The 27 T cell receptor beta chains below were found in one sample sequenced in a study of CXCR3-negative and CXCR3-positive naive CD8 T cells. It was by 5' RACE with UMI labels that the TRB cDNA libraries were prepared. TCRdb re-called the 5' RACE reads; one entry per CDR3 protein, DNA not given. This sample contains 69,000 or so distinct CDR3 sequences. Sequences were obtained from naive CXCR3- CD8+ T cells from blood. Subset noted: CD45RO-CCR7+CD27+CD95- naive CD8+ T cells lacking CXCR3 (TNR3-). The receptors were sampled from a human donor in good health. Some clones in this sample may be carry-over from other donors' samples.

The CDR3 here is CATSLGAGVNTEAFF. The chain is built from TRBV5-4 and TRBJ1-1; TCRdb gives TRBD1 as the D gene, but with no DNA this cannot be confirmed. The CDR3 sequence is 15 residues long. CDR1 and CDR2 (germline): SGHNT, YYREEE (reference sequence).

V usage is TRBV29-1 and J usage is TRBJ2-1; TCRdb's D call of TRBD2 is untestable without DNA. Germline assignment: CDR1 SQVTM and CDR2 ANQGSEA. CDR3 size: 13 residues. CDR3 amino acids: CSVEGDTGNEQFF.

The chain joins TRBV29-1 to TRBJ2-1; TCRdb's D call, TRBD2, is unchecked because there is no DNA. The CDR3 totals 14 residues. Looked up from germline, CDR1 is SQVTM and CDR2 is ANQGSEA. The CDR3 here is CSVELGGSDYGQFF.

The chain's CDR3 is CSVELRGDRLPYEQYF. V gene TRBV29-1 combines with J gene TRBJ2-7; TCRdb outputs TRBD1, but without DNA this stays unchecked. Germline V lookup: CDR1 SQVTM, CDR2 ANQGSEA. The CDR3 covers 16 residues.

V and J are TRBV7-6 and TRBJ2-7; the TRBD2 assignment by TCRdb is unverifiable without DNA. The germline gives CDR1 SGHVS, CDR2 FNYEAQ. This CDR3 comprises 15 residues. The CDR3 sequence: CASSLGLAGPYEQYF. The full variable domain, with the rest looked up from reference TRBV7-6 and TRBJ2-7, is GAGVSQSPRYKVTKRGQDVALRCDPISGHVSLYWYRQALGQGPEFLTYFNYEAQQDKSGLPNDRFSAERPEGSISTLTIQRTEQRDSAMYRCASSLGLAGPYEQYFGPGTRLTVT.

V gene TRBV10-1 combines with J gene TRBJ2-1; there is no DNA to check the TCRdb D call of TRBD1. In germline, CDR1 is WNHNN, CDR2 SYGVQD (reference sequence). The CDR3 is 17 amino acids. CDR3 sequence reads: CASSELGTGGSDNEQFF.

The chain employs TRBV29-1 and TRBJ2-7. The CDR3 is 11 residues long. Per germline, CDR1 SQVTM and CDR2 ANQGSEA. The CDR3: CSVETFYEQYF.

The chain couples TRBV7-9 to TRBJ2-5; as DNA is missing, the TRBD1 call by TCRdb cannot be tested. This CDR3 has 14 residues. The germline CDR1 and CDR2 sequences are SEHNR and FQNEAQ (reference sequence). The CDR3 sequence is CASSPLGVRETQYF.

The V and J genes are TRBV4-2 and TRBJ2-7; TCRdb gives TRBD1 as the D gene, but with no DNA this cannot be confirmed. CDR3 length equals 16 residues. Germline lookup yields CDR1 LGHNA and CDR2 YNFKEQ. CDR3 loop: CASSQEWGGSSYEQYF.

The chain combines TRBV4-1 with TRBJ1-1; absent DNA, TCRdb's TRBD1 call cannot be checked. The germline gives CDR1 MGHRA, CDR2 YSYEKL. The CDR3 is 17 residues long. The chain's CDR3 is CASSQDGQRRGNTEAFF.

The J gene is TRBJ1-1, the V gene TRBV13; TCRdb designates TRBD1, a call that cannot be tested without DNA. Germline V lookup: CDR1 PRHDT, CDR2 FYEKMQ (reference sequence). The CDR3 spans 15 residues. The CDR3 loop is CASSLVGGWDTEAFF.

This chain uses TRBV11-2 with TRBJ2-2; TCRdb lists TRBD1, though no DNA is available to test this call. The CDR3 consists of 15 residues. Germline V gene data show CDR1 as SGHAT and CDR2 as FQNNGV. The CDR3 protein is CASSPRQGNPGELFF.

CDR3: CASSLEVGYNTGELFF. J is TRBJ2-2 and V is TRBV7-3. The CDR3 is 16 residues long. In germline, CDR1 is SGHTA, CDR2 FQGTGA.

The chain is built from TRBV29-1 and TRBJ2-7; TCRdb names TRBD1, which stays unverified in the absence of DNA. Germline lookup yields CDR1 SQVTM and CDR2 ANQGSEA. There are 16 residues in the CDR3. CDR3 sequence: CSVVSMDAHTSYEQYF.

The V gene is TRBV29-1, the J gene TRBJ2-1; there is no DNA to check the TCRdb D call of TRBD1. The V gene's germline CDR1 is SQVTM and CDR2 ANQGSEA. This CDR3 spans 11 amino acids. The CDR3 is CSVGTVREQFF.

This chain links TRBV4-1 with TRBJ1-1; the TRBD1 assignment by TCRdb is unverifiable without DNA. The germline V gene encodes CDR1 MGHRA and CDR2 YSYEKL. The CDR3 is 13 residues long. Here the CDR3 reads CASSRQGYTEAFF.

The chain is built from TRBV7-9 and TRBJ1-1. This CDR3 region has 14 residues. The germline CDR1 and CDR2 sequences are SEHNR and FQNEAQ (reference sequence). The CDR3 here is CASSLVQGVTEAFF.

The V call is TRBV6-5, the J call TRBJ2-7. CDR1 and CDR2 from the germline V gene are MNHEY and SVGAGI. The CDR3 totals 17 residues. This CDR3 is CASSLLQNWLNGYEQYF.

The gene calls are TRBV7-9 and TRBJ1-3. CDR1 is SEHNR and CDR2 is FQNEAQ in the germline V gene (reference sequence). This CDR3 region has 18 residues. CDR3 sequence reads: CASSSNPPGDYSGNTIYF.

The chain has TRBV5-1 and TRBJ1-1. The CDR3 has 12 residues. CDR1 SGHRS and CDR2 YFSETQ come from the germline V gene. CDR3 loop: CASQAGGTEAFF.

The genes are TRBV21-1 and TRBJ1-1; TCRdb proposes TRBD1, but this gene call is untestable without DNA. TRBV21-1 is a recognized pseudogene. The CDR3 spans 20 residues. The CDR3 sequence is CASSARGRGPYPLMNTEAFF.

The chain joins TRBV29-1 to TRBJ1-2; absent DNA, TCRdb's TRBD1 call cannot be checked. The CDR3 runs 14 residues. CDR1 is SQVTM and CDR2 is ANQGSEA in the germline V gene. The CDR3 reads CSGSPNMGSYGYTF.

The chain's CDR3 is CASTSGQIGYTF. The J gene is TRBJ1-2, the V gene TRBV6-2 or TRBV6-3; checking the TCRdb D call of TRBD1 is not possible without DNA. The CDR3 runs to 12 residues. From germline, CDR1 is MNHEY and CDR2 SVGEGT.

V is TRBV28 and J is TRBJ1-1; there is no DNA to check the TCRdb D call of TRBD1. The CDR3 length is 16 residues. Germline V gives CDR1 MDHEN, CDR2 SYDVKM. The CDR3 loop is CASSPPGTGPNTEAFF.

This chain uses TRBV3-1 with TRBJ2-1; TCRdb's assignment of TRBD1 cannot be checked, as there is no DNA. The CDR3 spans 16 residues. The V gene's germline CDR1 is LGHDT and CDR2 YNNKEL (reference sequence). This CDR3 reads CASSSLSRTGHNEQFF.

The chain employs TRBV28 and TRBJ1-5. Germline CDR1 reads MDHEN; CDR2 reads SYDVKM. The CDR3 has 14 residues. The CDR3 loop reads CPSSALRSNQPQHF.

The genes are TRBV7-8 and TRBJ2-1; TCRdb picks TRBD2, but there is no DNA to check that call. This CDR3 is built from 17 residues. Germline lookup yields CDR1 SGHVS and CDR2 FQNEAQ. CDR3 sequence: CASSDRGAGVLYNEQFF.